Reported below is one TCR beta chain. How the authors handled the data: Estimation of nucleated cell counts relied on the amplification of reference gene primers. Sequencing used immunoSEQ multiplex PCR; TCRdb keeps in-frame clones, though not all of them. D and trimming come from the DNA, and the V and J calls and clone size come from that table. The data contain roughly 230,000 clones, 89% of them singletons. The sample belongs to a study of blood T cell repertoires in COVID-19. As for the study in general: Some COVID-19 samples were acute and others convalescent; all came from the United States, Italy and Spain. PBMCs, B-cell-depleted T cells, or T cells were the source of the cDNA or gDNA that made up the material.

There are 15 residues in the CDR3. Trimming removed 0 bases at V and 7 bases at J, with 11 bases between. The germline gives CDR1 SGDLS, CDR2 YYNGEE. The V call is TRBV9, the J call TRBJ1-6, with D possibly being TRBD1 (6 bases). The TCR sequence derives from a woman between 40 and 55 years old who had recovered from COVID-19. Sequenced sample: peripheral blood. Here the CDR3 DNA reads TGTGCCAGCAGCGTAGGTCCAGGGGCGAATTCACCCCTCCACTTT. Translated: CASSVGPGANSPLHF.